This T cell receptor (beta chain) was identified during a study of blood T cell repertoires in COVID-19. Overall study: Collection of acute and convalescent COVID-19 samples took place in the United States, Italy and Spain. T cells, B-cell-depleted T cells, or PBMCs supplied cDNA or gDNA.

Germline CDR1 and CDR2: MGHRA and YSYEKL. The length of the CDR3 is 15 residues. Trimming took 4 bases from V and 6 from J; bases not matched to a gene: 6. As originally analysed: Scientists estimated how many nucleated cells there were by amplifying reference gene primers. Method: immunoSEQ multiplex PCR; TCRdb's copy keeps in-frame clones and lacks some. That table furnishes V, J and clone size, whereas the DNA furnished D and trimming. This table has tens of thousands of clones, around 73% appearing once. Followed longitudinally, the Seattle patients had been enrolled during active infection. The chain couples TRBV4-1 to TRBJ2-1; TRBD1 aligns across 10 bases. Input material: peripheral blood. The sequence was obtained from a man aged 55 to 69 with COVID-19, enrolled during active disease. CDR3 nucleotides: TGCGCCAGCAGCCTACGGGACAGGGGTCTCAATGAGCAGTTCTTC. Encoded protein: CASSLRDRGLNEQFF.